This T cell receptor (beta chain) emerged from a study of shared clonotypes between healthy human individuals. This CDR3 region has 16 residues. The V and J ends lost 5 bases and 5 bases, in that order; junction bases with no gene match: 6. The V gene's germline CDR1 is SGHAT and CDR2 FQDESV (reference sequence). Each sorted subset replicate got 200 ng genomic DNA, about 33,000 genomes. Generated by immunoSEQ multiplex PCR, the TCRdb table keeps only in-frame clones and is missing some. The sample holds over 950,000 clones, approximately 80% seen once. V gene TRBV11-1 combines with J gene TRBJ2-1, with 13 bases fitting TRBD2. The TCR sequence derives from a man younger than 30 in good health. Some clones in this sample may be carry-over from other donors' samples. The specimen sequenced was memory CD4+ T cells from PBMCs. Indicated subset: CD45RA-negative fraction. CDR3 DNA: TGTGCCAGCAGCCTACGACTAGCGGGAGGTGACAATGAGCAGTTCTTC. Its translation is CASSLRLAGGDNEQFF.